This T cell receptor (beta chain) was profiled in a study of CD8 T cells in ankylosing spondylitis. The germline CDR1 and CDR2 sequences are SGHRS and YFSETQ. The CDR3 sequence is 16 residues long. With 4 bases removed from V and 0 bases from J, the gap between germline ends came to 14 bases. TCRdb reanalysed the 5' RACE reads using MiXCR and keeps one entry per CDR3 protein. The data show over 200,000 distinct CDR3 sequences, about 11% seen once. Many counts were recorded for this clonotype. Sequencing input: blood, either unsorted or a sorted T cell fraction (not recorded which). The receptor comes from a male donor with ankylosing spondylitis or in good health (not recorded which). The rearrangement links TRBV5-1 to TRBJ1-5; D is ambiguous. CDR3 DNA sequence: TGCGCCAGCAGCCCGGGAGGCTCGGGTAGCAATCAGCCCCAGCATTTT. Amino acid sequence: CASSPGGSGSNQPQHF.